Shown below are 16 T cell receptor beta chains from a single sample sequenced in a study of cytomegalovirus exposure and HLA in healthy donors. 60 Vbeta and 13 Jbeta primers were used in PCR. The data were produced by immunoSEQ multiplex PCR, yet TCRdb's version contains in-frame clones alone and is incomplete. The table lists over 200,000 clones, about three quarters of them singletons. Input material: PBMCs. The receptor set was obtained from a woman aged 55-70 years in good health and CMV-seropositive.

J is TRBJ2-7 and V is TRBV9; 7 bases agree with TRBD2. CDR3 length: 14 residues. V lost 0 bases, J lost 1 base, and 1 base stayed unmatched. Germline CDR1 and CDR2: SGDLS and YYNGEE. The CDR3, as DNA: TGTGCCAGCAGCGTAGTAGCGGGTTCCTACGAGCAGTACTTC. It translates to CASSVVAGSYEQYF.

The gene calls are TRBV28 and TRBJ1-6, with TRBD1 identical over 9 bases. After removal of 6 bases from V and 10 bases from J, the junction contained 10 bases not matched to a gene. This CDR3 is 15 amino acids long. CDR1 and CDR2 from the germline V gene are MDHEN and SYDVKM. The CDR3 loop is CASRGGRTGDSPLHF. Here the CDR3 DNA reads TGTGCCAGCAGGGGAGGAAGGACAGGGGACTCACCCCTCCACTTT. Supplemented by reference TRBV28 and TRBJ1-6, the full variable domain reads DVKVTQSSRYLVKRTGEKVFLECVQDMDHENMFWYRQDPGLGLRLIYFSYDVKMKEKGDIPEGYSVSREKKERFSLILESASTNQTSMYLCASRGGRTGDSPLHFGNGTRLTVT.

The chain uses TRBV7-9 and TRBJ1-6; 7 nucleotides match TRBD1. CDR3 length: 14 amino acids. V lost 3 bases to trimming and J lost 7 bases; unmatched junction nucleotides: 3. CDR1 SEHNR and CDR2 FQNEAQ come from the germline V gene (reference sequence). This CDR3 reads CASSFVGGNSPLHF. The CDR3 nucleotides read TGTGCCAGCAGCTTTGTAGGGGGCAATTCACCCCTCCACTTT.

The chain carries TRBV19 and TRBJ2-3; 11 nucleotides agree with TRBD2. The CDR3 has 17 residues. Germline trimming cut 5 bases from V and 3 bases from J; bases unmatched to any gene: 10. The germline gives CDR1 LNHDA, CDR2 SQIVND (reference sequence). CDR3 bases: TGTGCCAGTAGTCCGGTCCGGCTAGCGGGAGGAACAGATACGCAGTATTTT. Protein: CASSPVRLAGGTDTQYF.

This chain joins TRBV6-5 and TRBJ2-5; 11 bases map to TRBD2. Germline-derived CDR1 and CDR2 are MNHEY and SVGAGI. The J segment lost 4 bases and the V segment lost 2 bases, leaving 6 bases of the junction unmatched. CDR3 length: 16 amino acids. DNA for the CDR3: TGTGCCAGCAGTTACAGGCCTAGCGGGAGGTCAGAGACCCAGTACTTC. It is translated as CASSYRPSGRSETQYF.

CDR3 bases: TGCGCCAGCGGCCCCGGGTCCCAGGGGTCACCCCTCCACTTT. Protein: CASGPGSQGSPLHF. The V call is TRBV5-1, the J call TRBJ1-6, with D perhaps TRBD1 (6 bases). The CDR3 loop spans 14 amino acids. CDR1 SGHRS and CDR2 YFSETQ come from the germline V gene. V gave up 7 bases and J gave up 10 bases, with 18 bases separating them.

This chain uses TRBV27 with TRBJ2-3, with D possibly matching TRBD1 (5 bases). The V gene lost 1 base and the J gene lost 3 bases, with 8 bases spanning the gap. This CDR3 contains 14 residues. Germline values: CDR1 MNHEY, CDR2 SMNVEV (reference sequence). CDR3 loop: CASSLFQGTDTQYF. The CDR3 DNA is TGTGCCAGCAGTTTATTTCAGGGAACAGATACGCAGTATTTT.

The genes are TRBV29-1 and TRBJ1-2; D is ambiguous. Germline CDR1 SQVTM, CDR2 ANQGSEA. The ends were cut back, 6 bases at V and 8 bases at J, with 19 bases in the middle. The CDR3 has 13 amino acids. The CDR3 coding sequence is TGCAGCGTGGGTGTGAAGAGCCTAGGAGGCTACACCTTC. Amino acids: CSVGVKSLGGYTF.

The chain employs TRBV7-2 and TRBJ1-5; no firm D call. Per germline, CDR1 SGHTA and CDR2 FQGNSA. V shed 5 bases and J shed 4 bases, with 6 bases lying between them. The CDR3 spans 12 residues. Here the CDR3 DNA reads TGTGCCAGCAGCCTAAATAATCAGCCCCAGCATTTT. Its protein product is CASSLNNQPQHF.

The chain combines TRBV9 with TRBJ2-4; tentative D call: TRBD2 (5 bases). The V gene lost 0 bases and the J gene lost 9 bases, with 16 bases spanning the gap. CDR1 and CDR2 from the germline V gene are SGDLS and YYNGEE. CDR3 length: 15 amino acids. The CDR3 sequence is CASSVERTGVGIQYF. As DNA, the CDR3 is TGTGCCAGCAGCGTAGAGAGGACTGGGGTTGGCATTCAGTACTTC. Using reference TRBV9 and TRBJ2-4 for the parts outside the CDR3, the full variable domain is DSGVTQTPKHLITATGQRVTLRCSPRSGDLSVYWYQQSLDQGLQFLIQYYNGEERAKGNILERFSAQQFPDLHSELNLSSLELGDSALYFCASSVERTGVGIQYFGAGTRLSVL.

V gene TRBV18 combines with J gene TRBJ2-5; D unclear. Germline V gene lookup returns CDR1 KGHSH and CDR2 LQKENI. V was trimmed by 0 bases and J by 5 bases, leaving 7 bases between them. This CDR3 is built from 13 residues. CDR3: CASSPPARETQYF. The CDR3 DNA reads TGTGCCAGCTCACCACCGGCGAGGGAGACCCAGTACTTC.

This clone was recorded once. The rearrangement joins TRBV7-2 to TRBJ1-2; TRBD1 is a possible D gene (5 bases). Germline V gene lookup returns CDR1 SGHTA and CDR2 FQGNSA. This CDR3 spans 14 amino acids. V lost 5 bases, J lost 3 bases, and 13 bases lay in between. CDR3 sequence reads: CASSLPGGDYGYTF. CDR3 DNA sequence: TGTGCCAGCAGCCTCCCCGGGGGAGACTATGGCTACACCTTC.

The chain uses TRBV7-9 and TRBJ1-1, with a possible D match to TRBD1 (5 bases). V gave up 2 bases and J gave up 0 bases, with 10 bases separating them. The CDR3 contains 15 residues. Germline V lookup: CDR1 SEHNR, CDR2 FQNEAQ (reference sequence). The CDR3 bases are TGTGCCAGCAGCTTACGAAGGGGAATGAACACTGAAGCTTTCTTT. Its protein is CASSLRRGMNTEAFF.

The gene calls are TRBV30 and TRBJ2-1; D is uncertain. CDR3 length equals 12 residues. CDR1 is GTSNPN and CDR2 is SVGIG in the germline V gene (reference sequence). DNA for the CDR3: TGTGCTTCACGGAGCTCCTACAATGAGCAGTTCTTC. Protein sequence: CASRSSYNEQFF.

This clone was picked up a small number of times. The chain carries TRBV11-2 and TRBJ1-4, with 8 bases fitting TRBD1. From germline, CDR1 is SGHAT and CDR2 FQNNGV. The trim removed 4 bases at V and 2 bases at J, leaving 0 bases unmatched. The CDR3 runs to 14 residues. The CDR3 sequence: CASSSGGTNEKLFF. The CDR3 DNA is TGTGCCAGCAGCTCAGGGGGCACTAATGAAAAACTGTTTTTT.

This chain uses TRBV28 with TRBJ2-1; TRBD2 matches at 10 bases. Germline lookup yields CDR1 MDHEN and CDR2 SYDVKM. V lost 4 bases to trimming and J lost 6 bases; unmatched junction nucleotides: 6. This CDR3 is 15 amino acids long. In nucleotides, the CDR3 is TGTGCCAGCAGTTCAACCGGGACTAGCGTCAATGAGCAGTTCTTC. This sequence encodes CASSSTGTSVNEQFF.